The 25 T cell receptor beta chains in this list originate from one sample, sequenced in a study of T cell responses to AZD1222 COVID-19 vaccine. Libraries were prepared by immunoSEQ multiplex PCR; TCRdb keeps only in-frame clonotypes and omits some of them. The sample shows approximately 150,000 clones, 94% of them seen only once. The sequences come from peripheral blood, collected on day 0 of AZD1222 vaccination. The receptors come from an adult in good health.

The rearrangement uses TRBV7-8 and TRBJ1-3; unclear D gene. Trimming took off 5 bases at V and 0 bases at J, with 20 bases between the two ends. In germline, CDR1 is SGHVS, CDR2 FQNEAQ. The CDR3 consists of 18 residues. As DNA, the CDR3 is TGTGCCAGCAGCCCCTTGATTAGACAAGGGAACTCTGGAAACACCATATATTTT. Its protein is CASSPLIRQGNSGNTIYF.

CDR3 coding DNA: TGTGCCAGCAGCTCAAACCCTGGGACTGGAAACACCATATATTTT. It encodes CASSSNPGTGNTIYF. The chain uses TRBV9 and TRBJ1-3; D call uncertain. V lost 4 bases and J lost 2, with 13 bases in between. The CDR3 extends over 15 amino acids. Germline CDR1 and CDR2: SGDLS and YYNGEE.

The chain has TRBV7-6 and TRBJ2-3, with D hard to call. Trimming pared 5 bases from V and 3 bases from J, leaving 15 bases between. Germline CDR1 reads SGHVS; CDR2 reads FNYEAQ. The CDR3 totals 15 residues. In DNA form, the CDR3 reads TGTGCCAGCAGCCCGATCGTGGGTACTACAGATACGCAGTATTTT. It encodes CASSPIVGTTDTQYF. The variable domain in full, completed from reference TRBV7-6 and TRBJ2-3, reads GAGVSQSPRYKVTKRGQDVALRCDPISGHVSLYWYRQALGQGPEFLTYFNYEAQQDKSGLPNDRFSAERPEGSISTLTIQRTEQRDSAMYRCASSPIVGTTDTQYFGPGTRLTVL.

This rearrangement joins TRBV9 to TRBJ1-2; D is undetermined. This CDR3 is built from 13 residues. Deletions cut 0 bases from V and 6 bases from J, with 9 bases between. In germline, CDR1 is SGDLS, CDR2 YYNGEE. As DNA, the CDR3 is TGTGCCAGCAGCGTAGAGGGTGTTAATGGCTACACCTTC. Translated, it gives CASSVEGVNGYTF.

This chain links TRBV4-1 with TRBJ1-2; D is uncertain. The CDR3 is 14 amino acids. Per the germline V gene, CDR1 is MGHRA and CDR2 is YSYEKL. V was shortened by 0 bases and J by 4 bases, with 9 bases between the two germline ends. In DNA form, the CDR3 reads TGCGCCAGCAGCCAAGAACCCGGGAGCTATGGCTACACCTTC. It is translated as CASSQEPGSYGYTF.

The V gene is TRBV7-2, the J gene TRBJ2-5; 11 nucleotides agree with TRBD2. Germline V lookup: CDR1 SGHTA, CDR2 FQGNSA. The CDR3 has 17 residues. The J segment lost 0 bases and the V segment lost 5 bases, leaving 8 bases of the junction unmatched. CDR3 sequence (DNA): TGTGCCAGCAGCGCGGGGACTAGCGGACTGTACCAAGAGACCCAGTACTTC. Protein: CASSAGTSGLYQETQYF. Using reference TRBV7-2 and TRBJ2-5 for the parts outside the CDR3, the full variable domain is GAGVSQSPSNKVTEKGKDVELRCDPISGHTALYWYRQSLGQGLEFLIYFQGNSAPDKSGLPSDRFSAERTGGSVSTLTIQRTQQEDSAVYLCASSAGTSGLYQETQYFGPGTRLLVL.

The chain couples TRBV5-1 to TRBJ2-5; D may be TRBD2 (5 bases). CDR1 and CDR2 from the germline V gene are SGHRS and YFSETQ. The CDR3 totals 14 residues. Between the trimmed V and J ends, which lost 4 bases and 3 bases, there was a span of 13 bases. The CDR3 nucleotides are TGCGCCAGCAGCCAATCTCGGGGAGAAGAGACCCAGTACTTC. Amino acids: CASSQSRGEETQYF.

This chain links TRBV29-1 with TRBJ2-5; D possibly uses TRBD1 or TRBD2 (5 bases each). Germline V gives CDR1 SQVTM, CDR2 ANQGSEA. The CDR3 is 16 amino acids. Trimming shortened V by 0 bases and J by 0 bases, and 14 bases separated the two germline ends. In DNA, the CDR3 is TGCAGCGTTGAAGATAGGGGACGGTTTGACCAAGAGACCCAGTACTTC. It codes for CSVEDRGRFDQETQYF.

DNA of the CDR3: TGTGCCAGCAGCTTAGCTCTAGCGGGTTCCAATGAGCAGTTCTTC. Translating gives CASSLALAGSNEQFF. V is TRBV7-2 and J is TRBJ2-1; 8 positions agree with TRBD2. The J segment lost 6 bases and the V segment lost 0 bases, leaving 4 bases of the junction unmatched. The CDR3 loop spans 15 amino acids. From germline, CDR1 is SGHTA and CDR2 FQGNSA.

The chain recombines TRBV11-1 with TRBJ2-1; D call uncertain. Trimming pared 0 bases from V and 6 bases from J, leaving 9 bases between. Germline CDR1 is SGHAT and CDR2 is FQDESV (reference sequence). The CDR3 sequence is 14 residues long. The CDR3: CASSLAVWSNEQFF. For the CDR3, the DNA is TGTGCCAGCAGCTTAGCGGTTTGGAGCAATGAGCAGTTCTTC.

V and J are TRBV7-8 and TRBJ2-1; the D call may be TRBD1 or TRBD2 (5 bases each). Germline-derived CDR1 and CDR2 are SGHVS and FQNEAQ. With 0 bases removed from V and 8 bases from J, the gap between germline ends came to 20 bases. The CDR3 is 17 residues long. In nucleotides, the CDR3 is TGTGCCAGCAGCTTAGCGGGGGTAAGGGTAGGGTTCGATGAGCAGTTCTTC. This sequence encodes CASSLAGVRVGFDEQFF.

In this sample, this clone turned up a few times. This chain joins TRBV5-1 and TRBJ2-5, with 8 bases that match TRBD2. The V gene's germline CDR1 is SGHRS and CDR2 YFSETQ. Germline trimming cut 0 bases from V and 3 bases from J; bases unmatched to any gene: 7. CDR3 size: 16 residues. CDR3 DNA: TGCGCCAGCAGCTTGGTGGCGGGAGGACTAAAAGAGACCCAGTACTTC. It codes for CASSLVAGGLKETQYF.

The chain couples TRBV2 to TRBJ1-2, with D uncertain. V was cut by 2 bases and J by 8 bases, with 9 bases left in between. Germline CDR1 and CDR2: SNHLY and FYNNEI. The CDR3 spans 12 residues. CDR3 in DNA: TGTGCCAGCAGTGAACAAATCGTAGGCTACACCTTC. Protein: CASSEQIVGYTF.

The chain is built from TRBV19 and TRBJ2-1; D possibly corresponds to TRBD2 (5 bases). The CDR3 covers 17 residues. The germline gives CDR1 LNHDA, CDR2 SQIVND (reference sequence). V was shortened by 3 bases and J by 0 bases, with 15 bases between the two germline ends. The CDR3 sequence is CASSMILDYSSYNEQFF. Written as DNA, the CDR3 is TGTGCCAGTAGTATGATCCTCGACTATAGCTCCTACAATGAGCAGTTCTTC.

This clone was observed once. The chain carries TRBV4-1 and TRBJ1-6; a weak D match, TRBD1 (5 bases). V was trimmed by 1 base and J by 8 bases, leaving 15 bases between them. The CDR3 extends over 16 amino acids. Germline CDR1 is MGHRA and CDR2 is YSYEKL. CDR3 coding DNA: TGCGCCAGCAGCCAAGGCTCACCTGGGGGGTATTCACCCCTCCACTTT. Translating gives CASSQGSPGGYSPLHF.

The genes are TRBV4-3 and TRBJ1-5; D possibly corresponds to TRBD1 (5 bases). Germline CDR1 is LGHNA and CDR2 is YSLEER. The CDR3 totals 15 residues. The ends were cut back, 3 bases at V and 0 bases at J, with 9 bases in the middle. The CDR3 loop is CASSQGPYSNQPQHF. CDR3 bases: TGCGCCAGCAGCCAGGGACCTTATAGCAATCAGCCCCAGCATTTT.

The chain links TRBV5-1 to TRBJ2-7; no definite D call. The CDR3 contains 14 residues. CDR1 and CDR2 (germline): SGHRS, YFSETQ. V was trimmed by 6 bases and J by 1 base, leaving 14 bases between them. CDR3 amino acids: CASKPISASYEQYV. In DNA, the CDR3 is TGCGCCAGCAAGCCTATCAGTGCATCCTACGAGCAGTACGTC.

This chain's CDR3 is CASRGRDFTGELFF. The CDR3 region has the DNA TGTGCCAGCAGGGGACGAGACTTCACCGGGGAGCTGTTTTTT. V and J are TRBV6-5 and TRBJ2-2, with D perhaps TRBD1 or TRBD2 (5 bases each). The V and J ends lost 6 bases and 4 bases respectively, with 12 bases between them. There are 14 residues in the CDR3. Germline CDR1 reads MNHEY; CDR2 reads SVGAGI.

The chain has TRBV14 and TRBJ2-3, with TRBD1 matching 8 bases. V dropped 2 bases and J dropped 3; count of bases not matched to a gene: 10. The V gene's germline CDR1 is SGHDN and CDR2 FVKESK. This CDR3 contains 17 residues. The CDR3 is CASSQTDWRQGTDTQYF. For the CDR3, the DNA is TGTGCCAGCAGCCAAACGGATTGGAGACAGGGGACAGATACGCAGTATTTT.

J is TRBJ1-5 and V is TRBV19, with 8 bases fitting TRBD1. This CDR3 comprises 16 residues. V lost 4 bases and J lost 7; bases outside the gene matches: 12. Germline V gene sequence: CDR1 LNHDA, CDR2 SQIVND (reference sequence). In DNA, the CDR3 is TGTGCCAGTAGTACAGTGGTAACAGGGGGTATCCAGCCCCAGCATTTT. Encoded protein: CASSTVVTGGIQPQHF.

The chain is built from TRBV3-1 (or the pseudogene TRBV3-2) and TRBJ1-1, with a tentative D call TRBD1 (5 bases). CDR1 and CDR2 from the germline V gene are LGHDT and YNNKEL (reference sequence). The CDR3 length is 15 residues. Trimming cost V 4 bases and J 4 bases, with 16 bases left between them. CDR3 nucleotides: TGTGCCAGCAGCCTTCGCCGGGCAGGGAGCACTGAAGCTTTCTTT. Protein: CASSLRRAGSTEAFF.

This chain joins TRBV5-1 and TRBJ2-3; D is unclear. Germline V gene sequence: CDR1 SGHRS, CDR2 YFSETQ. V was shortened by 1 base and J by 4 bases, with 10 bases between the two germline ends. The CDR3 covers 14 residues. The CDR3 nucleotides read TGCGCCAGCAGCTTGCTAGTATGGGCAGATACGCAGTATTTT. This sequence encodes CASSLLVWADTQYF.

This rearrangement joins TRBV10-3 to TRBJ2-7; a weak D match, TRBD1 (6 bases). The CDR3 runs to 13 residues. The V end lost 6 bases, the J end lost 1 base, and 10 bases lay between the germline ends. The germline V gene has CDR1 ENHRY and CDR2 SYGVKD. DNA for the CDR3: TGTGCCATCAGCCAGGGGATGTCCTACGAGCAGTACGTC. It translates to CAISQGMSYEQYV.

The chain uses TRBV5-6 and TRBJ1-1; TRBD1 matches 8 bases. The V gene's germline CDR1 is SGHDT and CDR2 YYEEEE. V lost 2 bases to trimming and J lost 5 bases; unmatched junction nucleotides: 14. This CDR3 contains 17 residues. CDR3: CASSFGYRGLAGTEAFF. The CDR3 DNA sequence: TGTGCCAGCAGCTTTGGCTACAGGGGGTTAGCGGGAACTGAAGCTTTCTTT.

The gene calls are TRBV28 and TRBJ1-6; TRBD1 is a possible D gene (5 bases). Trimming pared 5 bases from V and 0 bases from J, leaving 23 bases between. Germline CDR1 and CDR2: MDHEN and SYDVKM. The CDR3 is 20 residues long. This CDR3 is CASSHNPGLGGSSYNSPLHF. As DNA, the CDR3 is TGTGCCAGCAGTCACAACCCGGGACTGGGAGGTAGCTCCTATAATTCACCCCTCCACTTT.